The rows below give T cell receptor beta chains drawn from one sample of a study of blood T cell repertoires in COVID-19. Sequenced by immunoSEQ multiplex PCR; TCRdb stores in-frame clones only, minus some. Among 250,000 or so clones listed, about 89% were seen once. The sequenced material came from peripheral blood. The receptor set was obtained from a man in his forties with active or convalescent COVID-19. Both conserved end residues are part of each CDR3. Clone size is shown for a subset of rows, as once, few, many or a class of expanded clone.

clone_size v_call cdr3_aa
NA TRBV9 CASSVPRREGITGELFF
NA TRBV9 CASSVAFRGSSGNTIYF
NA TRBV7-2 CASSPLEQGAHTGELFF
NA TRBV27 CASSPRARNTEAFF
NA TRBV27 CASTPGGTTYNEQFF
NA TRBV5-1 CASNVLGQRGGQPQHF
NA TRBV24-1 CATSAPSGANVLTF
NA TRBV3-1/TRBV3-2 CASSRGTIPTYEQCF
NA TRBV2 CASTRTSGGNNEQFF
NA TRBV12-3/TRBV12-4 CASSEQQGTEAFF
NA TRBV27 CASSLGTGGTEAFF
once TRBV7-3 CASSAGPYNEQFF
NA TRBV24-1 CATGGSGGETQYF